These 3 T cell receptor beta chains share one sample of origin, sequenced in a study of T-cell memory formation after mild COVID-19. MiXCR, applied by TCRdb to the 5' RACE reads, yields one record per CDR3 protein. The data hold around 300,000 distinct CDR3 sequences, with 10% to 15% observed a single time. Sequences were obtained from PBMCs or a T cell subset sorted from them (not recorded which). Receptors were obtained from a man aged 18 to 30 who had mild COVID-19 (a few samples of this study predate the infection). Cell type and time point are not known.

This clonotype has more than one count but fewer than ten. V usage is TRBV7-3 and J usage is TRBJ2-1; D might be TRBD1 or TRBD2, each matching 5 bases. The CDR3 contains 16 residues. V was cut by 2 bases and J by 2 bases, with 13 bases left in between. Germline CDR1 and CDR2: SGHTA and FQGTGA. CDR3 loop: CASSLEGLGTYNEQFF. In DNA form, the CDR3 reads TGTGCCAGCAGCTTAGAGGGGCTAGGCACCTACAATGAGCAGTTCTTC.

Ten or more counts support this clonotype. The V gene is TRBV12-3 or TRBV12-4, the J gene TRBJ2-7; perhaps TRBD2 as D (6 bases). V was shortened by 8 bases and J by 3 bases, with 14 bases between the two germline ends. This CDR3 region has 13 residues. CDR3: CASRQDYIYEQYF. In nucleotides, the CDR3 is TGTGCCAGCCGTCAGGACTACATCTACGAGCAGTACTTC.

V is TRBV6-6 and J is TRBJ2-2; 7 bases fit TRBD2. With 2 bases clipped from V and 7 bases from J, the junction kept 4 bases outside the gene matches. This CDR3 is 14 amino acids long. Germline-derived CDR1 and CDR2 are MNHNY and SVGAGI (reference sequence). The chain's CDR3 is CASSYAREGGELFF. CDR3 in DNA: TGTGCCAGCAGTTACGCAAGGGAGGGCGGGGAGCTGTTTTTT.